These 6 T cell receptor beta chains originate from one sample sequenced in a study of cytomegalovirus exposure and HLA in healthy donors. TCRdb's table, derived via immunoSEQ multiplex PCR, lists solely in-frame clones and lacks some. The sample lists about 130,000 clones, about 88% seen once, with about 1.2% in the top ten. The specimen sequenced was PBMCs. The receptors were gathered from a woman between 18 and 29 years old in good health and CMV-seronegative.

The chain couples TRBV29-1 to TRBJ2-7; weak D call: TRBD1 (5 bases). Trimming took off 3 bases at V and 0 bases at J, with 9 bases between the two ends. Germline CDR1 reads SQVTM; CDR2 reads ANQGSEA. The CDR3 has 13 residues. This CDR3 is CSVEGDSSYEQYF. The CDR3 nucleotides are TGCAGCGTTGAGGGTGACAGCTCCTACGAGCAGTACTTC.

The chain is built from TRBV5-6 and TRBJ2-5, with 7 nucleotides matching TRBD1. This CDR3 contains 15 residues. Germline assignment: CDR1 SGHDT and CDR2 YYEEEE. Unmatched junction bases numbered 8, after V lost 4 bases and J lost 2 bases. The CDR3 reads CASSGTGTAQETQYF. The CDR3 DNA reads TGTGCCAGCAGCGGTACCGGGACAGCTCAAGAGACCCAGTACTTC.

This clone was observed a single time. The genes are TRBV19 and TRBJ2-7, with D perhaps TRBD1 (6 bases). The CDR3 is 14 residues long. Germline V gene data show CDR1 as LNHDA and CDR2 as SQIVND (reference sequence). V shed 3 bases and J shed 2 bases, with 11 bases lying between them. The CDR3 reads CASSMIGQPYEQYF. The CDR3 DNA reads as TGTGCCAGTAGTATGATAGGACAGCCCTACGAGCAGTACTTC.

This clone was detected only once. In DNA form, the CDR3 reads TGTGCCAGCAGTGAGACAACAGAGAACACTGAAGCTTTCTTT. It translates to CASSETTENTEAFF. J is TRBJ1-1 and V is TRBV6-1, with D hard to call. Germline V gene sequence: CDR1 MNHNS, CDR2 SASEGT. This CDR3 comprises 14 residues. Between the trimmed V and J ends, which lost 3 bases and 1 base, there was a span of 9 bases.

This chain connects TRBV18 to TRBJ2-3, with D tentatively TRBD1 (5 bases). The germline CDR1 and CDR2 sequences are KGHSH and LQKENI. V gave up 5 bases and J gave up 2 bases, with 11 bases separating them. This CDR3 comprises 14 residues. The CDR3 sequence: CASSSPGSTDTQYF. The CDR3 DNA reads TGTGCCAGCTCATCTCCAGGGTCCACAGATACGCAGTATTTT.

This sequence joins TRBV11-2 and TRBJ1-1, with D perhaps TRBD1 (6 bases). The length of the CDR3 is 15 residues. Germline loops: CDR1 SGHAT, CDR2 FQNNGV. The V end was cut by 5 bases, the J end by 4 bases, with 17 bases between. The CDR3 DNA is TGTGCCAGCAGCCCCCCCCGGCCAGGGGTCACTGAAGCTTTCTTT. It specifies CASSPPRPGVTEAFF.